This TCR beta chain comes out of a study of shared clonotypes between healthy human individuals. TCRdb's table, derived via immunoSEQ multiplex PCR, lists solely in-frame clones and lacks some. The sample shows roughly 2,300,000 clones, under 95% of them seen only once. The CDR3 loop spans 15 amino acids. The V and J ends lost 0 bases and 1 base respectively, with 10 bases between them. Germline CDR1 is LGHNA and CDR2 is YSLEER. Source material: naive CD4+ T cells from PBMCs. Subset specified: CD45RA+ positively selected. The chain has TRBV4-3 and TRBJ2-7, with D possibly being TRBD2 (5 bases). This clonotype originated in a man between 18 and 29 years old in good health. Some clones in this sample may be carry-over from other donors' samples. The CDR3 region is CASSQEVGESYEQYF. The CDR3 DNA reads TGCGCCAGCAGCCAAGAAGTTGGGGAGTCCTACGAGCAGTACTTC.